Many counts were recorded for the clone carrying this T cell receptor (beta chain). The antigen is undetermined. The data stem from a study of T cells in Graves' hyperthyroidism and ophthalmopathy. Trimming removed 4 bases at V and 1 base at J, with 10 bases between. CDR1 and CDR2 (germline): ENHRY, SYGVKD. This CDR3 spans 14 amino acids. Findings and limits, study-wide: Classification by a 13 V-J model distinguished ophthalmopathy from stable hyperthyroidism. Researchers found most expanded thyroid clonotypes above 0.001 in blood as well. A median approximately 6.8 months before onset, the model predicted ophthalmopathy.

The source material, RNA transcripts, was used to amplify TCR beta CDR3 regions. HTBI primers were the set used in a first-round RT-PCR of the TCR CDR3. Each CDR3 protein gets one entry after TCRdb re-called the multiplex PCR reads with MiXCR. This table holds roughly 420,000 distinct CDR3 sequences, 15% to 17% found once. The study excluded patients with uncontrolled infection, other autoimmune disease, pregnancy or lactation. The sequence was collected from a woman younger than 30 with Graves' hyperthyroidism. The genes are TRBV10-3 and TRBJ1-1; a weak D match, TRBD1 (5 bases). Input material: blood. The chain's CDR3 is CAISGSGANTEAFF. DNA for the CDR3: TGTGCCATCAGTGGAAGTGGGGCGAACACTGAAGCTTTCTTT.